The sequence of this T cell receptor beta chain was determined in a study of cytotoxic CD8 clonotypes in ibrutinib-treated CLL. Study-level background: Across samples, productive templates numbered approximately 260,000 and productive rearrangements reached approximately 94,000 on average.

As concerns this clone: Antigen: not known.

Study-wide results and caveats: Under treatment, the uncommon public clonotypes either contracted or remained stable.

Germline-derived CDR1 and CDR2 are MNHEY and SMNVEV (reference sequence). V gave up 1 base and J gave up 3 bases, with 7 bases separating them. This CDR3 has 14 residues. Profiling relied on immunoSEQ multiplex PCR, and the TCRdb table lists in-frame clones only, not all of them. The sample lists approximately 190,000 clones, approximately 70% occurring once. The origin of this receptor is a human donor with chronic lymphocytic leukemia. This specimen consisted of PBMCs, obtained after 12 months of ibrutinib treatment. The rearrangement links TRBV27 to TRBJ1-5, with no clear D. The CDR3 is CASSLFFLNQPQHF. The CDR3 region has the DNA TGTGCCAGCAGTTTATTTTTTCTCAATCAGCCCCAGCATTTT.